This T cell receptor (beta chain) was found in a study of shared clonotypes between healthy human individuals. In regard to this clone: Its specificity is not known.

Findings of the study overall: Naive CD4 clonotype sharing across four donors was about 5%. All-four-donor shared clonotypes had higher generation probabilities than non-shared clonotypes did.

V dropped 6 bases and J dropped 5 bases, with 13 bases sitting between them. Germline V CDR1 and CDR2: ENHRY, SYGVKD. The CDR3 extends over 13 amino acids. Some clones are missing from TCRdb's copy, which holds only in-frame ones; the method was immunoSEQ multiplex PCR. The sample consists of hundreds of thousands of clones, roughly 95% of them appearing once. The receptor was isolated from a young woman in good health. Sequencing input: naive CD4+ T cells sorted from blood. Stated subset: CD45RA+ positively selected. The chain carries TRBV10-3 and TRBJ2-5, with D possibly matching TRBD2 (5 bases). This CDR3 reads CAIRREAWETQYF. CDR3 sequence (DNA): TGTGCCATCAGGAGGGAAGCGTGGGAGACCCAGTACTTC.